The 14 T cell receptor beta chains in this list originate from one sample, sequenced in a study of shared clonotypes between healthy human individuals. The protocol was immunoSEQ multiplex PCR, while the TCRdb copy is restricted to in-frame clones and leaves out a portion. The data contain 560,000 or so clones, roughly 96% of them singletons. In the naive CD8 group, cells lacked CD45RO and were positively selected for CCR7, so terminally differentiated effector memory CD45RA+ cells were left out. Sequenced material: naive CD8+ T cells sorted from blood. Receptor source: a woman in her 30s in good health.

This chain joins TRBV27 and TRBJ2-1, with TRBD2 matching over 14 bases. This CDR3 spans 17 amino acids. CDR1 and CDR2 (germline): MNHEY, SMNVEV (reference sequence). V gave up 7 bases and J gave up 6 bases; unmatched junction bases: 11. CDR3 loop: CASTSTGGTSGSNEQFF. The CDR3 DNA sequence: TGTGCCAGCACCTCAACCGGGGGGACTAGCGGGAGCAATGAGCAGTTCTTC.

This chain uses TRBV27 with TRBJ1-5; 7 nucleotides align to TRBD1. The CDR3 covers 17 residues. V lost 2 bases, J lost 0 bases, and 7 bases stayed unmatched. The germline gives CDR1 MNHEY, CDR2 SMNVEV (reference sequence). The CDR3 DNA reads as TGTGCCAGCAGTTTAATAGGACAGGCTTATAGCAATCAGCCCCAGCATTTT. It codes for CASSLIGQAYSNQPQHF.

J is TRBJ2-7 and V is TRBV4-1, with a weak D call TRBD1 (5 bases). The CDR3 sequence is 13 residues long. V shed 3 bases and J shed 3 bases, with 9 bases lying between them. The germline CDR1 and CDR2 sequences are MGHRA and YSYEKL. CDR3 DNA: TGCGCCAGCAGCCACGGACAAAGCTACGAGCAGTACTTC. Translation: CASSHGQSYEQYF.

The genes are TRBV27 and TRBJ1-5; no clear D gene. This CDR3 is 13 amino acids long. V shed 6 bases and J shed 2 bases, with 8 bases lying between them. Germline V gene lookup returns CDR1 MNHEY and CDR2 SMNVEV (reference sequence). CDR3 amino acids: CASSTWGNQPQHF. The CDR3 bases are TGTGCCAGCAGCACGTGGGGCAATCAGCCCCAGCATTTT.

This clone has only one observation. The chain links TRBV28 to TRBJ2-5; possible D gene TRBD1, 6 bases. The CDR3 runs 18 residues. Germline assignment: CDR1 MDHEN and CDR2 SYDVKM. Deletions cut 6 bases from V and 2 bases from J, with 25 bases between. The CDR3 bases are TGTGCCAGCAGCAGCCTAGACCTCGGGACACAGCGGCAAGAGACCCAGTACTTC. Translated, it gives CASSSLDLGTQRQETQYF.

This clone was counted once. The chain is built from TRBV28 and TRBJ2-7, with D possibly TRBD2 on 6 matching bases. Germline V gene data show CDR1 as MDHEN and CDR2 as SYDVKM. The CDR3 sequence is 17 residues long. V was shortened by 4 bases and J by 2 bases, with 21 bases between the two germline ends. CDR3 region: CASSSRRTLEGTYEQYF. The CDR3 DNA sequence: TGTGCCAGCAGTTCCCGAAGGACTTTGGAGGGAACCTACGAGCAGTACTTC.

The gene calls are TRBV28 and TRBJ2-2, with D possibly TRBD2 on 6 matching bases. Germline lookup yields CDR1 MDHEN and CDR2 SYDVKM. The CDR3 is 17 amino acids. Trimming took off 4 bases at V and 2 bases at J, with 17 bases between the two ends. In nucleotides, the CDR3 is TGTGCCAGCAGTTCACCCCCCGGGACTCCTAACACCGGGGAGCTGTTTTTT. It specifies CASSSPPGTPNTGELFF. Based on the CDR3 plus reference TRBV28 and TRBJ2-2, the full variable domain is DVKVTQSSRYLVKRTGEKVFLECVQDMDHENMFWYRQDPGLGLRLIYFSYDVKMKEKGDIPEGYSVSREKKERFSLILESASTNQTSMYLCASSSPPGTPNTGELFFGEGSRLTVL.

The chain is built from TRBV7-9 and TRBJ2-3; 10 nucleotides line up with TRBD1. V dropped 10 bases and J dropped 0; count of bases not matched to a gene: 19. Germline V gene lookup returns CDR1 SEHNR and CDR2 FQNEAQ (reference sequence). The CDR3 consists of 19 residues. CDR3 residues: CATSREETGGFISTDTQYF. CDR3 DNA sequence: TGTGCCACCTCCCGGGAGGAGACAGGGGGCTTCATTAGCACAGATACGCAGTATTTT.

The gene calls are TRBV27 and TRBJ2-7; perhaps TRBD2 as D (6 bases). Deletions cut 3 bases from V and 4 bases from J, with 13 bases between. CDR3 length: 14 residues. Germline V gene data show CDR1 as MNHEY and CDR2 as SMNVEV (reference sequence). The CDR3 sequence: CASSFTGAGYEQYF. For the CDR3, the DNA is TGTGCCAGCAGTTTCACTGGGGCGGGATACGAGCAGTACTTC.

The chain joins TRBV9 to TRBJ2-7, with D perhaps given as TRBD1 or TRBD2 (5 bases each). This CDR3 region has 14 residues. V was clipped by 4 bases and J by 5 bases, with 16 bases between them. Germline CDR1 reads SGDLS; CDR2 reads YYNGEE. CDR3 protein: CASSLGALSHEQYF. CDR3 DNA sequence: TGTGCCAGCAGCCTCGGGGCATTGTCCCACGAGCAGTACTTC.

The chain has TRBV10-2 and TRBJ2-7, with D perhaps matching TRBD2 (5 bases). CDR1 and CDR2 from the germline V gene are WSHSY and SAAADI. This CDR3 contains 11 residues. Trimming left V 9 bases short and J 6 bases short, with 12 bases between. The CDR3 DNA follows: TGCGCCAGTGCCCCTCGGGGCGAGCAGTACTTC. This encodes CASAPRGEQYF.

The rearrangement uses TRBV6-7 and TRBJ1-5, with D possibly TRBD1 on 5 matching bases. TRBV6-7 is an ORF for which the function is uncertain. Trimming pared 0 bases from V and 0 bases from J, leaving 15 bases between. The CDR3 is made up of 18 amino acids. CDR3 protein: CASSYSGRQIYSNQPQHF. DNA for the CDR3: TGTGCCAGCAGTTACTCGGGGCGACAGATTTATAGCAATCAGCCCCAGCATTTT.

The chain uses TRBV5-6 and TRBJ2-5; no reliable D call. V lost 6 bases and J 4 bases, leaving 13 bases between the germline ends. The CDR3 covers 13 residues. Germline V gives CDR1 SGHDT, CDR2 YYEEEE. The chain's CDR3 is CASTKGARETQYF. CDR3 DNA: TGTGCCAGCACCAAGGGTGCAAGAGAGACCCAGTACTTC.

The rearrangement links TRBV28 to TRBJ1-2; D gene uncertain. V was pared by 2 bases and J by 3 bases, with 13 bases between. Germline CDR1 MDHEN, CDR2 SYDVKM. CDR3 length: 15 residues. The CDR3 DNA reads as TGTGCCAGCAGTTTAAGCAGGCGAGGAGACTATGGCTACACCTTC. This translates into CASSLSRRGDYGYTF.